These T cell receptor beta chains were read from a single sample in a study of technical replicates of blood from a few donors. Assay: immunoSEQ multiplex PCR; the TCRdb copy retains only in-frame clones and omits some. The sample shows about 69,000 clones, 75% to 90% of them seen only once. The material sequenced was PBMCs. The origin of the receptors is a human donor in good health. Some clones in this sample may be carry-over from other donors' samples. Each CDR3 is given with its conserved first and last residue. A D gene is named only where the DNA matches it firmly. The size entry is marked missing in some rows and otherwise reads once, few, many or a size class.

TRBJ2-5,TRBV5-6,.,.,TGTGCCAGCAGCCTACGAAAACCTATAGAAGAGACCCAGTACTTC,CASSLRKPIEETQYF
TRBJ1-5,TRBV9,.,TRBD1,TGTGCCAGCAGCCAGGACAGGGAAGGCAATCAGCCCCAGCATTTT,CASSQDREGNQPQHF
TRBJ2-2,TRBV9,.,TRBD2,TGTGCCAGCAGCGTCTCGAGCGGGAGTTACACCGGGGAGCTGTTTTTT,CASSVSSGSYTGELFF
TRBJ1-2,TRBV4-3,.,TRBD1,TGCGCCAGCAGCCAACTCGCCGGGACAGGGCACTATGGCTACACCTTC,CASSQLAGTGHYGYTF
TRBJ1-5,TRBV7-8,.,TRBD1,TGTGCCAGCAGCCGGGACAGGGATCAGCCCCAGCATTTT,CASSRDRDQPQHF
TRBJ2-7,TRBV12-5,.,.,TGTGCTAGTGGTTTGGTGGCGGGGCCCACCTACGAGCAGTACTTC,CASGLVAGPTYEQYF
TRBJ2-1,TRBV4-1,.,.,TGCGCCAGCAGCCAAGGGGAGGGGGGAATCTACAATGAGCAGTTCTTC,CASSQGEGGIYNEQFF
TRBJ2-6,TRBV4-3,once,.,TGCGCCAGCAGCCAAGAGCCAGGCTCTGGGGCCAACGTCCTGACTTTC,CASSQEPGSGANVLTF
TRBJ2-1,TRBV4-3,.,TRBD2,TGCGCCAGCAGCCAAGATCGGCTAGCGGGGGGGCCGCGGGGTCACAATGAGCAGTTCTTC,CASSQDRLAGGPRGHNEQFF
TRBJ1-1,TRBV27,.,.,TGTGCCAGCAGTCCCAAGTTGGGGGGCACTGAAGCTTTCTTT,CASSPKLGGTEAFF
TRBJ2-7,TRBV5-1,.,TRBD1,TGCGCCAGCAGCCCTGGGACAGGGAACCTCTACGAGCAGTACTTC,CASSPGTGNLYEQYF
TRBJ1-6,TRBV9,.,TRBD1,TGTGCCAGCAGCGTAGGCCACCCAACAGGGGGCCTCGGTTCCTATAATTCACCCCTCCACTTT,CASSVGHPTGGLGSYNSPLHF
TRBJ1-2,TRBV27,.,.,TGTGCCAGCAGTTTGGCTGGCTACACCTTC,CASSLAGYTF
TRBJ1-1,TRBV7-2,.,TRBD1,TGTGCCAGCAGCTTCGGGACAGTTAGCACTGAAGCTTTCTTT,CASSFGTVSTEAFF
TRBJ2-3,TRBV4-2,.,TRBD2,TGTGCCAGCAGCCAAGATTATGGGAGCGGGAGGGGAGGTAGCACAGATACGCAGTATTTT,CASSQDYGSGRGGSTDTQYF
TRBJ2-4,TRBV10-2,.,.,TGCGCCAGCAGTGAGCCGATGGGGGCGGGAAACATTCAGTACTTC,CASSEPMGAGNIQYF
TRBJ2-2,TRBV7-9,.,.,TGTGCCAGCAGCCAGGACACATCCACCGGGGAGCTGTTTTTT,CASSQDTSTGELFF
TRBJ2-2,TRBV9,few,.,TGTGCCAGCAGCCTGGGGGCAGGAGCCGCCGGGGAGCTGTTTTTT,CASSLGAGAAGELFF
TRBJ1-1,TRBV7-9,once,.,TGTGCCAGCAGCTTCTCCGGGGATACTGAAGCTTTCTTT,CASSFSGDTEAFF
TRBJ2-7,TRBV5-1,.,.,TGCGCCAGCAGCTTGGGACTAGGGTACGAGCAGTACTTC,CASSLGLGYEQYF
TRBJ2-7,TRBV7-2,.,TRBD2,TGTGCCAGCAGCTTAATTGGGGGGGGGAACGAGCAGTACTTC,CASSLIGGGNEQYF
TRBJ1-1,TRBV18,.,.,TGTGCCAGCTACCAACTCATGGCAGCGGAAGCTTTCTTT,CASYQLMAAEAFF
TRBJ2-7,TRBV11-2,.,.,TGTGCCAGCAGCTCTAGACCCTACGAGCAGTACTTC,CASSSRPYEQYF
TRBJ2-1,TRBV5-8,.,.,TGTGCCAGCAGGGACACCGTCGACAATGAGCAGTTCTTC,CASRDTVDNEQFF
TRBJ2-2,TRBV27,.,TRBD2,TGTGCCAGCAGACTAGCGGGAGTTTCCGGGGAGCTGTTTTTT,CASRLAGVSGELFF
TRBJ1-5,TRBV27,few,.,TGTGCCAGCAGCCGAGTAATGAGCAATCAGCCCCAGCATTTT,CASSRVMSNQPQHF
TRBJ1-2,TRBV23-1,.,.,TGCGCCAGCAGATTGCAGGGCAGGGTTCCTAACTATGGCTACACCTTC,CASRLQGRVPNYGYTF
TRBJ2-7,TRBV7-8,.,.,TGTGCCAGCAGCTTCAGGGGCGACACCTACGAGCAGTACTTC,CASSFRGDTYEQYF
TRBJ2-7,TRBV18,.,TRBD1,TGTGCCAGCTCAGAGACAGGGGACGAGCAGTACTTC,CASSETGDEQYF
TRBJ2-7,TRBV2,.,.,TGTGCCAGCGCGGGACGTCCCTACGAGCAGTACTTC,CASAGRPYEQYF
TRBJ2-3,TRBV19,once,.,TGTGCCAGTAGTAACGGACAGTCCACAGATACGCAGTATTTT,CASSNGQSTDTQYF
TRBJ2-7,TRBV4-1,.,.,TGCGCCAGCAGCCAAGATAGAACCTACGAGCAGTACTTC,CASSQDRTYEQYF
TRBJ2-1,TRBV5-1,few,TRBD2,TGCGCCAGCAGCTCCGCGGGAGCATACAATGAGCAGTTCTTC,CASSSAGAYNEQFF
TRBJ2-3,TRBV7-2,.,TRBD2,TGTGCCAGCAGCCCTCTCCCGACTAGCTCCAGCACAGATACGCAGTATTTT,CASSPLPTSSSTDTQYF
TRBJ2-2,TRBV19,.,.,TGTGCCAGTAGTATTAGGTCGGGGGGCAACACCGGGGAGCTGTTTTTT,CASSIRSGGNTGELFF
TRBJ1-5,TRBV2,.,.,TGTGCCAGCAATGATGGACTATACCTTCCACATTTT,CASNDGLYLPHF
TRBJ2-2,TRBV27,once,.,TGTGCCAGCAGTCAGGGAAACACCGGGGAGCTGTTTTTT,CASSQGNTGELFF
TRBJ2-7,TRBV7-9,.,TRBD2,TGTGCCAGCAGCTCGCCAGGGACTAGCGGGGGATCGGAGCAGTACTTC,CASSSPGTSGGSEQYF
TRBJ2-5,TRBV5-6,.,TRBD2,TGTGCCAGCAGCTTGACTAGCGGGAGGGAAGAGACCCAGTACTTC,CASSLTSGREETQYF
TRBJ1-1,TRBV27,.,TRBD1,TGTGCCAGCCTTGCGCGACAGGGGGCGGGAGGTACTGAAGCTTTCTTT,CASLARQGAGGTEAFF
TRBJ2-1,TRBV11-2,.,TRBD2,TGTGCCAGCAGCTTAGGAGCGGGAGTCGAAAATGAGCAGTTCTTC,CASSLGAGVENEQFF
TRBJ2-3,TRBV7-8,.,TRBD2,TGTGCCAGCAGCTTATTAGGCGGGGGTCACACAGATACGCAGTATTTT,CASSLLGGGHTDTQYF
TRBJ2-7,TRBV13,.,TRBD1,TGTGCCAGCAGCTACAGGACAGGGGGCACCTACGAGCAGTACTTC,CASSYRTGGTYEQYF
TRBJ1-3,TRBV4-2,.,.,TGTGCCAGCAGCCAAGAGACAGCGTTAAACACCATATATTTT,CASSQETALNTIYF
TRBJ1-4,TRBV5-1,.,.,TGCGCCAGCAGCCCAGGGGATACAACTAATGAAAAACTGTTTTTT,CASSPGDTTNEKLFF
TRBJ2-5,TRBV10-3,.,.,TGTGCCATCAGTGATGGTAGGGGAGAGACCCAGTACTTC,CAISDGRGETQYF
TRBJ1-2,TRBV27,.,TRBD1,TGTGCCAGTAGACCTGGGACAGGGGTTAACTATGGCTACACCTTC,CASRPGTGVNYGYTF
TRBJ2-3,TRBV4-2,few,TRBD2,TGTGCCAGCAGCCCAACCGGACTAGAAAGCACAGATACGCAGTATTTT,CASSPTGLESTDTQYF
TRBJ2-7,TRBV6-1,.,.,TGTGCCAGCCCCCCGCCCGGACAATACGAGCAGTACTTC,CASPPPGQYEQYF
TRBJ1-3,TRBV4-3,.,TRBD1,TGCGCCAGCAGCCAACTTCTTACCCGGGACAGGCCGTACGTAGGTGGAAACACCATATATTTT,CASSQLLTRDRPYVGGNTIYF
TRBJ2-7,TRBV10-3,once,.,TGTGCCATCTGGGGCACAGGGTCGGTCGAGCAGTACTTC,CAIWGTGSVEQYF